One and the same sample provided the 13 T cell receptor beta chains below, sequenced in a study of blood T cell repertoires in COVID-19. The assay was immunoSEQ multiplex PCR, and TCRdb's table has in-frame clones only and misses some. Of around 64,000 clones in the sample, 70% to 90% were seen once. The material sequenced was peripheral blood. The receptors were sampled from a woman older than 75 with acute or convalescent COVID-19.

This clone occurred a few times. DNA of the CDR3: TGTGCTAGTGTTATGAACACTGAAGCTTTCTTT. This codes for CASVMNTEAFF. This sequence joins TRBV12-5 and TRBJ1-1; D gene unclear. The germline V gene has CDR1 LGHNT and CDR2 FRNRAP. Trimming stripped 7 bases from V and 0 bases from J, with 3 bases between. The CDR3 has 11 amino acids.

There are a few counts of this clone. The chain couples TRBV6-5 to TRBJ2-7; 9 bases agree with TRBD1. Germline loops: CDR1 MNHEY, CDR2 SVGAGI. Trimming removed 7 bases from V and 2 bases from J; junction bases left unmatched: 9. This CDR3 has 15 amino acids. The CDR3 nucleotides read TGTGCCAGCACCGGCGGGACAGGGAGCCCCTACGAGCAGTACTTC. Translating it yields CASTGGTGSPYEQYF.

V is TRBV28 and J is TRBJ2-2; 12 bases map to TRBD2. The germline gives CDR1 MDHEN, CDR2 SYDVKM. The V segment lost 0 bases and the J segment 6 bases; nucleotides outside the gene matches: 5. The CDR3 spans 17 residues. CDR3 residues: CASSLWRLAGGPGELFF. CDR3 in DNA: TGTGCCAGCAGTTTATGGCGCCTAGCGGGGGGGCCCGGGGAGCTGTTTTTT.

The chain recombines TRBV19 with TRBJ2-7; TRBD1 matches at 9 bases. Unmatched junction bases numbered 16, after V lost 4 bases and J lost 9 bases. The CDR3 runs 16 residues. CDR1 is LNHDA and CDR2 is SQIVND in the germline V gene (reference sequence). The CDR3 region is CASSKVGYRDRARQYF. CDR3 DNA sequence: TGTGCCAGTAGTAAGGTGGGGTACCGGGACAGGGCGCGGCAGTACTTC.

CDR3 DNA: TGTGCCAGTAGTCCCAACAGGGGGAAAACCACTCCGGCTTTCTTT. This sequence encodes CASSPNRGKTTPAFF. This chain joins TRBV19 and TRBJ1-1; 8 positions match TRBD1. The CDR3 runs to 15 residues. Trimming at V came to 5 bases and at J to 11 bases, leaving 16 bases not matched to a gene. Looked up from germline, CDR1 is LNHDA and CDR2 is SQIVND (reference sequence).

This clone has a single count. V and J are TRBV7-8 and TRBJ1-2; D perhaps matches TRBD1 (6 bases). Trimming removed 5 bases at V and 4 bases at J, with 20 bases between. This CDR3 is 16 amino acids long. Looked up from germline, CDR1 is SGHVS and CDR2 is FQNEAQ. CDR3 residues: CASSQSSGGGGYGYTF. The CDR3 nucleotides read TGTGCCAGCAGCCAGTCGAGTGGGGGCGGTGGCTATGGCTACACCTTC.

This clone was picked up a small number of times. V is TRBV7-9 and J is TRBJ1-2, with TRBD1 matching 8 bases. This CDR3 comprises 16 residues. Germline CDR1 reads SEHNR; CDR2 reads FQNEAQ (reference sequence). V lost 0 bases to trimming and J lost 5 bases; unmatched junction nucleotides: 8. CDR3: CASSLAPGQVPYGYTF. As DNA, the CDR3 is TGTGCCAGCAGCTTAGCGCCGGGACAGGTACCTTATGGCTACACCTTC.

The chain employs TRBV12-3 or TRBV12-4 and TRBJ1-5; D is perhaps TRBD1 (5 bases). The CDR3 spans 13 residues. V lost 8 bases to trimming and J lost 6 bases, with 14 bases between them. This CDR3 reads CASSPRVSQPQHF. CDR3 sequence (DNA): TGTGCCAGCTCCCCCAGGGTAAGTCAGCCCCAGCATTTT.

The genes are TRBV5-1 and TRBJ2-7; perhaps TRBD2 as D (6 bases). This CDR3 is 12 amino acids long. Germline V gene sequence: CDR1 SGHRS, CDR2 YFSETQ. V lost 5 bases, J lost 7 bases, and 13 bases lay in between. The CDR3 DNA follows: TGCGCCAGCAGTCTGGACTATCGGGAGCAGTACTTC. It translates to CASSLDYREQYF.

This clone showed up just once. The chain carries TRBV28 and TRBJ1-5; TRBD1 is a possible D gene (6 bases). Germline values: CDR1 MDHEN, CDR2 SYDVKM. V shed 3 bases and J shed 2 bases, with 11 bases lying between them. The CDR3 is made up of 15 amino acids. The CDR3 here is CASSFLGAGNQPQHF. CDR3 in DNA: TGTGCCAGCAGTTTTTTGGGGGCTGGCAATCAGCCCCAGCATTTT.

The sample holds a few counts of this clone. V and J are TRBV7-8 and TRBJ2-3, with 12 bases that match TRBD2. Germline lookup yields CDR1 SGHVS and CDR2 FQNEAQ. The CDR3 length is 16 residues. With V trimmed by 5 bases and J by 2 bases, 5 bases remained unmatched. CDR3 sequence: CASSPRTSGVTDTQYF. CDR3 in DNA: TGTGCCAGCAGCCCGAGGACTAGCGGGGTCACAGATACGCAGTATTTT.

V is TRBV19 and J is TRBJ2-1; TRBD2 aligns across 12 bases. Germline loops: CDR1 LNHDA, CDR2 SQIVND (reference sequence). J gave up 8 bases and V 9 bases, and 11 bases lay outside the gene matches. The CDR3 has 15 residues. The CDR3 loop reads CASTLLAGGIDEQFF. In nucleotides, the CDR3 is TGTGCCAGCACTCTCCTAGCGGGGGGGATCGATGAGCAGTTCTTC.

The V gene is TRBV7-9, the J gene TRBJ2-4; D is possibly TRBD1 (5 bases). CDR3 size: 13 residues. The germline V and J ends were trimmed by 4 bases and 6 bases, with 10 bases remaining between them. Germline CDR1 and CDR2: SEHNR and FQNEAQ (reference sequence). The CDR3 nucleotides are TGTGCCAGCAGCTCCGGACAAAGAAACATTCAGTACTTC. Translating gives CASSSGQRNIQYF.